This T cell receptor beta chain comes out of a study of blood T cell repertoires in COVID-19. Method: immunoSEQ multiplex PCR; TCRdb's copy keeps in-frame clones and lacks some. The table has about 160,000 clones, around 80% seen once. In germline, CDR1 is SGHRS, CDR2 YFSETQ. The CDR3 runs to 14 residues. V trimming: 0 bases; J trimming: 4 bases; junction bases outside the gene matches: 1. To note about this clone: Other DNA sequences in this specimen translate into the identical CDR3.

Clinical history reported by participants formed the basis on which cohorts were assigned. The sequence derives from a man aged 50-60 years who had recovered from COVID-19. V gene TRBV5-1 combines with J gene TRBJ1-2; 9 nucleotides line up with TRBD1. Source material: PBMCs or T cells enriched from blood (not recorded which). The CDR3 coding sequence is TGCGCCAGCAGCTTGGAGGGACAGGGCTATGGCTACACCTTC. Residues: CASSLEGQGYGYTF.